The sequence of this TCR beta chain was determined in a study of T-cell memory formation after mild COVID-19. Overall study: The two donors had largely donor-specific TCR clusters.

Looked up from germline, CDR1 is SNHLY and CDR2 is FYNNEI. The CDR3 spans 15 residues. Trimming took 2 bases from V and 6 from J; bases not matched to a gene: 6. TCRdb analysed the 5' RACE reads with MiXCR anew, one entry per CDR3 protein. Of 120,000 to 150,000 distinct CDR3 sequences listed, 6% to 7% are singletons. The rearrangement uses TRBV2 and TRBJ2-5, with 10 bases matching TRBD2. The clonotype originates from an adult woman who had mild COVID-19 (a few samples of this study predate the infection). Cell type and time point are not known. The specimen was PBMCs or a T cell subset sorted from them (not recorded which). The CDR3 DNA is TGTGCCAGCAGTGAACTAGCGGGAGTAGTAAAGACCCAGTACTTC. Protein sequence: CASSELAGVVKTQYF.